One and the same sample provided the 17 T cell receptor beta chains below, sequenced in a study of T cell responses to AZD1222 COVID-19 vaccine. The method was immunoSEQ multiplex PCR; TCRdb's version includes in-frame clones alone and lacks a portion of them. The sample carries over 150,000 clones, 92% recorded once. The starting material was peripheral blood, obtained on day 0 of AZD1222 vaccination. Every receptor here comes from an adult in good health.

This chain uses TRBV19 with TRBJ1-4; D gene ambiguous. Germline V gives CDR1 LNHDA, CDR2 SQIVND (reference sequence). The CDR3 sequence is 12 residues long. V shed 7 bases and J shed 5 bases, with 8 bases lying between them. CDR3 DNA: TGTGCCAGTAAAAAAGGAAATGAAAAACTGTTTTTT. It codes for CASKKGNEKLFF.

The gene calls are TRBV5-5 and TRBJ2-7; 8 bases map to TRBD1. Germline V CDR1 and CDR2: SGHKS, YYEKEE (reference sequence). V gave up 6 bases and J gave up 3 bases; unmatched junction bases: 5. The length of the CDR3 is 13 residues. CDR3 nucleotide sequence: TGTGCCAGCATGGGACAGGCAGACTACGAGCAGTACTTC. It specifies CASMGQADYEQYF.

The gene calls are TRBV25-1 and TRBJ2-1; 11 positions agree with TRBD2. This CDR3 has 15 amino acids. From germline, CDR1 is MGHDK and CDR2 SYGVNS. Losses at the gene ends were 2 bases for V and 9 bases for J; bases not matched to a gene: 6. The DNA of the CDR3 is TGTGCCAGCAGTGAAAGACTTAGCGGGAGGGGTGAGCAGTTCTTC. This codes for CASSERLSGRGEQFF.

This clone was recorded only once. The V and J genes are TRBV5-4 and TRBJ1-1; 8 bases match TRBD1. V lost 3 bases, J lost 8 bases, and 6 bases stayed unmatched. The V gene's germline CDR1 is SGHNT and CDR2 YYREEE (reference sequence). The length of the CDR3 is 13 residues. CDR3 region: CASSSGTGPEAFF. CDR3 nucleotide sequence: TGTGCCAGCAGCTCAGGGACAGGTCCCGAAGCTTTCTTT. Full variable domain (outside the CDR3, taken from reference TRBV5-4 and TRBJ1-1): ETGVTQSPTHLIKTRGQQVTLRCSSQSGHNTVSWYQQALGQGPQFIFQYYREEENGRGNFPPRFSGLQFPNYSSELNVNALELDDSALYLCASSSGTGPEAFFGQGTRLTVV.

This clone appeared a single time. The rearrangement joins TRBV7-9 to TRBJ2-3; a possible D gene is TRBD1 (6 bases). Trimming cost V 1 base and J 5 bases, with 7 bases left between them. Germline V gene sequence: CDR1 SEHNR, CDR2 FQNEAQ (reference sequence). The CDR3 spans 13 residues. CDR3: CASSLEGVDTQYF. As DNA, the CDR3 is TGTGCCAGCAGCTTAGAGGGGGTAGATACGCAGTATTTT.

The chain is built from TRBV30 and TRBJ2-3; 14 nucleotides line up with TRBD2. CDR3 size: 18 residues. Trimming took 3 bases from V and 7 from J; bases not matched to a gene: 15. Germline CDR1 and CDR2: GTSNPN and SVGIG (reference sequence). CDR3 nucleotides: TGTGCCTGGAGAATCGACAGGCCGACTAGCGGGAGGGCTAATACGCAGTATTTT. Translation gives CAWRIDRPTSGRANTQYF.

Here the CDR3 reads CASSETGETYGYTF. In DNA form, the CDR3 reads TGTGCCAGCAGTGAAACAGGGGAGACCTATGGCTACACCTTC. The J gene is TRBJ1-2, the V gene TRBV6-1; 7 nucleotides match TRBD1. Germline loops: CDR1 MNHNS, CDR2 SASEGT. V was pared by 2 bases and J by 4 bases, with 4 bases of the junction left unmatched. CDR3 length: 14 residues.

This sequence joins TRBV6-4 and TRBJ2-1; 12 bases align to TRBD2. The CDR3 length is 16 residues. V lost 1 base and J lost 7; bases outside the gene matches: 5. Germline-derived CDR1 and CDR2 are MRHNA and SNTAGT. Here the CDR3 reads CASSDLTSGRGNEQFF. The DNA for the CDR3 is TGTGCCAGCAGTGACTTGACTAGCGGGAGAGGAAATGAGCAGTTCTTC.

The chain combines TRBV6-5 with TRBJ1-2; D unclear. The CDR3 loop spans 12 amino acids. V lost 7 bases and J lost 8, with 14 bases in between. Germline V gene lookup returns CDR1 MNHEY and CDR2 SVGAGI. CDR3 in DNA: TGTGCCAGCACCTCAGTTGGTCAGGGCTACACCTTC. It specifies CASTSVGQGYTF.

V gene TRBV5-6 combines with J gene TRBJ1-4; unclear D gene. V dropped 6 bases and J dropped 6 bases, with 15 bases sitting between them. CDR1 and CDR2 from the germline V gene are SGHDT and YYEEEE. This CDR3 comprises 14 residues. The CDR3 loop reads CASTRTGWDEKLFF. CDR3 coding DNA: TGTGCCAGCACCAGAACCGGGTGGGATGAAAAACTGTTTTTT.

This chain links TRBV27 with TRBJ1-5, with a weak D call TRBD1 (6 bases). The CDR3 covers 15 residues. The V and J ends lost 2 bases and 4 bases respectively, with 12 bases between them. Germline CDR1 and CDR2: MNHEY and SMNVEV (reference sequence). CDR3 region: CASSLRGVTNQPQHF. The DNA for the CDR3 is TGTGCCAGCAGTTTAAGGGGGGTCACGAATCAGCCCCAGCATTTT.

The chain has TRBV7-9 and TRBJ1-1; the D gene is possibly TRBD1 (5 bases). Trimming pared 7 bases from V and 1 base from J, leaving 10 bases between. CDR1 is SEHNR, CDR2 FQNEAQ, per germline (reference sequence). The CDR3 totals 13 residues. CDR3 region: CASNPGGNTEAFF. The CDR3 DNA reads as TGTGCCAGCAACCCCGGGGGGAACACTGAAGCTTTCTTT.

The rearrangement joins TRBV28 to TRBJ1-1; D is possibly TRBD1 (6 bases). With 2 bases removed from V and 10 bases from J, the gap between germline ends came to 11 bases. CDR1 and CDR2 from the germline V gene are MDHEN and SYDVKM. The CDR3 is 12 residues long. Written as DNA, the CDR3 is TGTGCCAGCAGTTTAGAGGGGGGCCGAGCTTTCTTT. Translated, it gives CASSLEGGRAFF.

This chain joins TRBV28 and TRBJ2-2, with 7 bases fitting TRBD1. V lost 11 bases and J lost 7; bases outside the gene matches: 13. The CDR3 has 14 amino acids. The germline V gene encodes CDR1 MDHEN and CDR2 SYDVKM. The DNA for the CDR3 is TGTGCCCTTGGGGGCCAGGGGGTGGTCGGGGAGCTGTTTTTT. Translation: CALGGQGVVGELFF. The whole variable domain, remainder taken from reference TRBV28 and TRBJ2-2, is DVKVTQSSRYLVKRTGEKVFLECVQDMDHENMFWYRQDPGLGLRLIYFSYDVKMKEKGDIPEGYSVSREKKERFSLILESASTNQTSMYLCALGGQGVVGELFFGEGSRLTVL.

The V gene is TRBV3-1 (or the pseudogene TRBV3-2), the J gene TRBJ2-1, with D tentatively TRBD1 or TRBD2 (5 bases each). The V gene's germline CDR1 is LGHDT and CDR2 YNNKEL (reference sequence). The length of the CDR3 is 14 residues. Trimming pared 2 bases from V and 10 bases from J, leaving 15 bases between. The CDR3 is CASSQLTRDPEQFF. The CDR3 coding sequence is TGTGCCAGCAGCCAACTAACCCGGGACCCAGAGCAGTTCTTC.

The rearrangement links TRBV5-4 to TRBJ2-2; the D gene is possibly TRBD1 (6 bases). The germline V gene has CDR1 SGHNT and CDR2 YYREEE (reference sequence). The CDR3 loop spans 15 amino acids. V was pared by 3 bases and J by 2 bases, with 11 bases between. CDR3 in amino acids: CASSSSRGNTGELFF. CDR3 nucleotides: TGTGCCAGCAGCTCTAGCAGGGGAAACACCGGGGAGCTGTTTTTT.

The V gene is TRBV7-6, the J gene TRBJ2-1, with D maybe TRBD1 (6 bases). The V end lost 4 bases, the J end lost 7 bases, and 14 bases lay between the germline ends. Germline-derived CDR1 and CDR2 are SGHVS and FNYEAQ. The CDR3 consists of 14 residues. The CDR3 region is CASSYPTQGNEQFF. The CDR3 DNA reads TGTGCCAGCAGCTACCCCACACAGGGAAATGAGCAGTTCTTC.